The clone carrying this TCR beta chain has at least ten counts. The antigen is not known. Germline CDR1 SGHRS, CDR2 YFSETQ. V lost 3 bases, J lost 4 bases, and 0 bases stayed unmatched. The CDR3 length is 13 residues. This entry is derived from a study of T cells after yellow fever vaccination. Study-wide findings and caveats: FACS-sorted repertoires could contain abundant clonotypes contaminating from the bulk population. A small share of clonotypes appeared in both CD4 and CD8 compartments.

TCRdb re-called the 5' RACE reads through MiXCR, storing one row per CDR3 protein. The sample shows 25,000 to 30,000 distinct CDR3 sequences, less than 6.5% of them seen only once. The J gene is TRBJ2-1, the V gene TRBV5-1; TRBD1 matches at 8 bases. The sequenced sample was CD8+ T cells sorted from PBMCs, obtained 10 days after the yellow fever booster vaccination. The receptor's source is a man aged 30-40 years who received the YFV17D yellow fever vaccine. The chain's CDR3 is CASSWTGYNEQFF. The CDR3 DNA reads TGCGCCAGCAGCTGGACAGGGTACAATGAGCAGTTCTTC.